In its sample, the clone carrying this T cell receptor beta chain was seen a few times. What it binds is unknown. RNA transcripts served as the template for amplifying TCR beta CDR3 regions. TCR CDR3 underwent first-round RT-PCR with the HTBI primer set. TCRdb redid the calling of the multiplex PCR reads with MiXCR, one entry per CDR3 protein. The data hold around 600,000 distinct CDR3 sequences, with roughly 14% observed a single time. These data are taken from a study of T cells in Graves' hyperthyroidism and ophthalmopathy. Overall study findings and caveats: Ophthalmopathy and stable hyperthyroidism were told apart by a 13 V-J model.

The germline gives CDR1 LGHNA, CDR2 YNFKEQ. This CDR3 has 14 amino acids. V was trimmed by 1 base and J by 7 bases, leaving 13 bases between them. The chain links TRBV4-2 to TRBJ1-2; D remains unclear. This receptor was taken from a woman aged 45-65 years with Graves' ophthalmopathy. The specimen sequenced was blood. CDR3 sequence (DNA): TGTGCCAGCAGCCAAGGGACCCCCCGCGGTGGCTACACCTTC. This codes for CASSQGTPRGGYTF.